This T cell receptor (beta chain) was sequenced in a study of cytomegalovirus exposure and HLA in healthy donors. Study-wide results and limits: Highly shared sequence variants in one cluster were likely a sequencing artifact. In vitro confirmation showed a few CMV-associated chains to be CMV antigen specific.

Worth noting for this clone: Its antigen is not known.

Germline trimming cut 0 bases from V and 5 bases from J; bases unmatched to any gene: 5. The germline gives CDR1 KGHSH, CDR2 LQKENI. The CDR3 sequence is 15 residues long. 60 Vbeta and 13 Jbeta primers were used in PCR. TCRdb keeps only in-frame clones here, not all; method: immunoSEQ multiplex PCR. Its table records about 130,000 clones. Donors in the study were healthy people who gave bone marrow. The rearrangement uses TRBV18 and TRBJ2-7; 9 nucleotides match TRBD1. This TCR was sampled from a woman in her forties in good health and CMV-seropositive. The sample comprised PBMCs. The CDR3 protein is CASSPPGTGINEQYF. As DNA, the CDR3 is TGTGCCAGCTCACCACCCGGGACAGGGATCAACGAGCAGTACTTC.